This T cell receptor (beta chain) was recovered during a study of T cell responses to AZD1222 COVID-19 vaccine. There are 16 residues in the CDR3. CDR1 is ENHRY, CDR2 SYGVKD, per germline. Trimming took 5 bases from V and 0 from J, leaving 16 bases between them. Method: immunoSEQ multiplex PCR; TCRdb's copy keeps in-frame clones and lacks some. The sample has roughly 120,000 clones; roughly 84% are singletons. The sequencing here drew on peripheral blood, taken on day 0 of AZD1222 vaccination. This receptor was identified in an adult in good health. The rearrangement uses TRBV10-3 and TRBJ1-1; maybe TRBD1 (5 bases). The CDR3 sequence is CAISPRERDLNTEAFF. In nucleotides, the CDR3 is TGTGCCATCAGTCCACGAGAGCGGGACTTGAACACTGAAGCTTTCTTT.